The present TCR beta chain was sequenced within a study of T cell repertoires and HLA-DP antigens. At the level of the study: Alloreactive CD4+ T cells targeted HLA-DP on transduced HeLa. Study-wide points: Pre-culture clonality, approximately 0.037, was far below sorted CD137+ clonality of roughly 0.42.

Untouched CD4+ T cells were bead-isolated at roughly 98% purity. As concerns this clone: The antigen is unknown.

Pre-culture CD4+ samples were sequenced deeply, targeting roughly 200,000 T cell genomes. Method: immunoSEQ multiplex PCR; TCRdb's copy keeps in-frame clones and lacks some. The sample has around 100,000 clones; 85% to 95% are singletons. Germline V lookup: CDR1 KGHSH, CDR2 LQKENI. The V gene lost 2 bases and the J gene lost 4 bases, with 5 bases spanning the gap. CDR3 length: 12 residues. The sequencing sample was made of CD4+ T cells from PBMCs. This chain links TRBV18 with TRBJ2-5; the D is unclear. This clonotype was sampled from a woman in her late teens or twenties in good health and CMV-seronegative. The CDR3 sequence: CASSPSGETQYF. The CDR3 DNA reads as TGTGCCAGCTCACCATCGGGAGAGACCCAGTACTTC.